This T cell receptor (beta chain) appears in the sequencing data of a study of response to subunit inactivated influenza vaccine. Overall study findings and caveats: Few new T cells, the authors suggested, are recruited by each seasonal influenza vaccination.

CDR1 ENHRY and CDR2 SYGVKD come from the germline V gene. Trimming took 3 bases from V and 3 from J, leaving 21 bases between them. The CDR3 has 18 amino acids. About this clonotype itself: Its antigen is unknown.

TCRdb ran MiXCR on the RT-PCR reads and lists one entry per CDR3 protein. The table includes approximately 530,000 distinct CDR3 sequences, roughly 8.2% detected once. This sequence joins TRBV10-3 and TRBJ1-5, with D perhaps TRBD1 (6 bases). The clonotype was recovered from a man between 50 and 75 years old who received an inactivated influenza vaccine. Sequences were derived from PBMCs from blood, sampled around 25 months after vaccination. The CDR3 spells CAISDPTGGQIYNQPQHF. The DNA of the CDR3 is TGTGCCATCAGTGACCCTACCGGCGGACAGATTTACAATCAGCCCCAGCATTTT.